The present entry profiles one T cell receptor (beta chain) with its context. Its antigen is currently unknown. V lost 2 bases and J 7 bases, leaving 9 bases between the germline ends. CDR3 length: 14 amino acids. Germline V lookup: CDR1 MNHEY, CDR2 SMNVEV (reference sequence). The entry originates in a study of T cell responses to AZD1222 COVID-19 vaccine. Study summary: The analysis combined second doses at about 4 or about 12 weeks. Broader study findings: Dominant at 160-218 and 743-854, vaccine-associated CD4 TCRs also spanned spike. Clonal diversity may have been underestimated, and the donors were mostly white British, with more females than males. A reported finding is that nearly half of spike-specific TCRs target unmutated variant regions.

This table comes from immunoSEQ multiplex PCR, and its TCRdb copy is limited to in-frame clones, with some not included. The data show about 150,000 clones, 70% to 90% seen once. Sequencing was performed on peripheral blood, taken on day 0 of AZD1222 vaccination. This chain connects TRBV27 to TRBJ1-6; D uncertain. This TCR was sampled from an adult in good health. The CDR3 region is CASSLEGFNSPLHF. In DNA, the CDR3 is TGTGCCAGCAGTTTAGAGGGTTTCAATTCACCCCTCCACTTT.